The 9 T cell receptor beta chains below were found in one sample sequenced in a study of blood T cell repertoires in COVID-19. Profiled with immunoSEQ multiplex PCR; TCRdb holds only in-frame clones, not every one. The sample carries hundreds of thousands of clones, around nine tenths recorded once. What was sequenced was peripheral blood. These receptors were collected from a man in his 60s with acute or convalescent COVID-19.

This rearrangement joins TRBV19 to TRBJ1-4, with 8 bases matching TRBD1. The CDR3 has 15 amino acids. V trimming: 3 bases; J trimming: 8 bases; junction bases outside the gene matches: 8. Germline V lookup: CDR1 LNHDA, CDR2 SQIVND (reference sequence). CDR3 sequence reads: CASSMWTGLDEKLFF. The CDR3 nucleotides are TGTGCCAGTAGTATGTGGACAGGGCTAGACGAAAAACTGTTTTTT.

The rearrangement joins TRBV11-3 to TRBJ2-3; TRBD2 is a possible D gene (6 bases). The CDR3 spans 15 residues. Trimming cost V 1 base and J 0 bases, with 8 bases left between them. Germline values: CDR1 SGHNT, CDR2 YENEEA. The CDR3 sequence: CASSLGGESTDTQYF. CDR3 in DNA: TGTGCCAGCAGCTTAGGCGGGGAGAGCACAGATACGCAGTATTTT.

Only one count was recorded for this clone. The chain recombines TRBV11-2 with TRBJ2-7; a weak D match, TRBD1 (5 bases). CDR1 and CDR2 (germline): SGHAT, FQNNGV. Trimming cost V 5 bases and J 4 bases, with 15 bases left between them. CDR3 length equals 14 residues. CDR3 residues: CASSARQGSYEQYF. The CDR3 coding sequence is TGTGCCAGCAGCGCAAGGCAGGGTTCGTACGAGCAGTACTTC.

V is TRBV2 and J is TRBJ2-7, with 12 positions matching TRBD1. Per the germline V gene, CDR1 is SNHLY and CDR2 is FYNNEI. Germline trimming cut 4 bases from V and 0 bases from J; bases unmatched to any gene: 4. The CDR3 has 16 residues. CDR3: CASSVPGQGASYEQYF. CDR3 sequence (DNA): TGTGCCAGCAGTGTACCGGGACAGGGGGCCTCCTACGAGCAGTACTTC.

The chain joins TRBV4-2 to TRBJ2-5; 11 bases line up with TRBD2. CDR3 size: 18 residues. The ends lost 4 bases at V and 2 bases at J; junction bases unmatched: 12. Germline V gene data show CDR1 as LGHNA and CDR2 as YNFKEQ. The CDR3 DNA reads TGTGCCAGCAGCCCCGTTTTTTCTAGCGGGGGGTTGCAAGAGACCCAGTACTTC. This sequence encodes CASSPVFSSGGLQETQYF.

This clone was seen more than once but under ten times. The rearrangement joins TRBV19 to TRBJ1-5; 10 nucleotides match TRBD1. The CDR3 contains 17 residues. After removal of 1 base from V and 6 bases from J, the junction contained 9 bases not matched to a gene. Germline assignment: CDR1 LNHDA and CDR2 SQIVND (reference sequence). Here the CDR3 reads CASSIVRGQGPGQPQHF. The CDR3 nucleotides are TGTGCCAGTAGTATAGTGCGGGGACAGGGGCCCGGTCAGCCCCAGCATTTT.

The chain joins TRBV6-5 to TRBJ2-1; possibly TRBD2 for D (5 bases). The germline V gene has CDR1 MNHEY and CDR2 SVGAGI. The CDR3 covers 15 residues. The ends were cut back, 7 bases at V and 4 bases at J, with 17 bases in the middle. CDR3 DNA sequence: TGTGCCAGCACGACCGGGGTTCTTGAGTACAATGAGCAGTTCTTC. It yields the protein CASTTGVLEYNEQFF.

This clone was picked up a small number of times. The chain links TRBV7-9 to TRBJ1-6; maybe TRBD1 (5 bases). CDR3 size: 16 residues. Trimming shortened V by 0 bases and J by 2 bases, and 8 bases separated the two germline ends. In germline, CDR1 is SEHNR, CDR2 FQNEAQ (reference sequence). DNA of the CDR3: TGTGCCAGCAGCTTAGCGCAGGGTACCTATAATTCACCCCTCCACTTT. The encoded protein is CASSLAQGTYNSPLHF. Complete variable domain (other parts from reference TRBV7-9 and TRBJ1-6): DTGVSQNPRHKITKRGQNVTFRCDPISEHNRLYWYRQTLGQGPEFLTYFQNEAQLEKSRLLSDRFSAERPKGSFSTLEIQRTEQGDSAMYLCASSLAQGTYNSPLHFGNGTRLTVT.

The CDR3 region has the DNA TGTGCCACCAGTGATTCCGGACAGGAAGAGACCCAGTACTTC. Its protein product is CATSDSGQEETQYF. This rearrangement joins TRBV24-1 to TRBJ2-5, with 7 positions matching TRBD1. This CDR3 contains 14 residues. The ends lost 2 bases at V and 3 bases at J; junction bases unmatched: 2. The germline gives CDR1 KGHDR, CDR2 SFDVKD.